The entry that follows covers one T cell receptor (beta chain) sequence. This record comes from a study of response to subunit inactivated influenza vaccine. TCRdb itself ran the RT-PCR reads through MiXCR, one entry per CDR3 protein. The sample carries about 540,000 distinct CDR3 sequences, approximately 24% recorded once. The same data also went into a second study, on T cells expressing NK-cell markers. From that second work: In generating TCR beta cDNA, 5'RACE template switching with UMIs was used. From sorted CD3+CD56+NKG2C+, CD3+CD56+NKG2C- and CD3+CD56-NKG2C+ T cells came the TCR beta repertoires. Seven of the eight sequenced donors were HCMV-seropositive; one was seronegative.

The clonotype comes from a man aged 50-59 years who received an inactivated influenza vaccine. The sequences come from CD4+ T cells sorted from PBMCs, collected 12 days after vaccination.

The chain's CDR3 is CASSYRSRSNYGYTF. As DNA, the CDR3 is TGTGCCAGCAGTTACCGGAGCAGGTCTAACTATGGCTACACCTTC. The rearrangement joins TRBV6-2 or TRBV6-3 to TRBJ1-2; D remains ambiguous. Trimming took 2 bases from V and 0 from J, leaving 10 bases between them. The CDR3 runs 15 residues. In germline, CDR1 is MNHEY, CDR2 SVGEGT.